This T cell receptor beta chain appears in the sequencing data of a study of CD8 T cells in Susac syndrome. RNA in amounts of about 0.5 to 1 ug was reverse transcribed with random hexamers. The immunoSEQ assay covered 54 Vbeta and 13 Jbeta segments for CDR3. TCRdb ran MiXCR on the immunoSEQ multiplex PCR reads and lists one entry per CDR3 protein. The table records some 77,000 distinct CDR3 sequences, 90% to 95% of them present only once. Sequencing targeted TCR beta in T cells from blood (CD8+ and CD4+). V shed 6 bases, J shed 0 bases, and the junction held 7 bases outside the gene matches. The CDR3 length is 15 residues.

This rearrangement joins TRBV12-3 or TRBV12-4 to TRBJ2-7; 8 bases map to TRBD2. The sample taken for sequencing was CD4+ T cells from PBMCs. This receptor was identified in a human donor with Susac syndrome. The CDR3 nucleotides read TGTGCCAGCAGCCTGGCGGGGACTAGCTCCTACGAGCAGTACTTC. Protein product: CASSLAGTSSYEQYF.